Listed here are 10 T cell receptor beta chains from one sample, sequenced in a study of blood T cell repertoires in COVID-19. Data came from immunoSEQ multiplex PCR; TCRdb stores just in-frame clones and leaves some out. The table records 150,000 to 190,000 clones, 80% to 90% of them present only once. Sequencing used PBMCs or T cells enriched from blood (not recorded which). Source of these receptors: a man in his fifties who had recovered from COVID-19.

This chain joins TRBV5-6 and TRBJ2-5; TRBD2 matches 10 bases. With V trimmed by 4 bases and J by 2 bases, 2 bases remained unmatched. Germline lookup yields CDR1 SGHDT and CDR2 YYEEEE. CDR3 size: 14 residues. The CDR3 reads CASSGAGGQETQYF. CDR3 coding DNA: TGTGCCAGCAGCGGAGCGGGGGGGCAAGAGACCCAGTACTTC.

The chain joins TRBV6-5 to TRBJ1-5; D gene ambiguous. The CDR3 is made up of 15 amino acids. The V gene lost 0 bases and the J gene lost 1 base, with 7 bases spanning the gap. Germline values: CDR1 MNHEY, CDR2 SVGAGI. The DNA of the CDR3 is TGTGCCAGCAGTTACTCCGGTAACAGCAATCAGCCCCAGCATTTT. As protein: CASSYSGNSNQPQHF.

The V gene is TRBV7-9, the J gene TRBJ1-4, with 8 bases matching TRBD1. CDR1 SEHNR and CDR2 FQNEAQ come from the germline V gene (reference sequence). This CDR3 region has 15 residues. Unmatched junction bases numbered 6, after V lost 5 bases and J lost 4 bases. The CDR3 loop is CASSPGQEYNEKLFF. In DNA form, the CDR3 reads TGTGCCAGCAGCCCGGGACAGGAGTATAATGAAAAACTGTTTTTT.

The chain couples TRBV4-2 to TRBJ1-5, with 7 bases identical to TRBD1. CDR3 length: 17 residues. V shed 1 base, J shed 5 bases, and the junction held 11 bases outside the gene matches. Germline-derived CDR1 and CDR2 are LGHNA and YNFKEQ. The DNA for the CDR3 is TGTGCCAGCAGCCAAGCCTTGGACAGGACTTTGTATCAGCCCCAGCATTTT. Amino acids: CASSQALDRTLYQPQHF.

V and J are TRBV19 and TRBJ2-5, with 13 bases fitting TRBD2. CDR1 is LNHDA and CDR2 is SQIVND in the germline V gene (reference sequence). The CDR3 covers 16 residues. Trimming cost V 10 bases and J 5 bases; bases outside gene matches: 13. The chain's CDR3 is CATRRTSGGVRETQYF. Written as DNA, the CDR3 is TGTGCCACCCGCCGGACTAGCGGGGGTGTTAGGGAGACCCAGTACTTC.

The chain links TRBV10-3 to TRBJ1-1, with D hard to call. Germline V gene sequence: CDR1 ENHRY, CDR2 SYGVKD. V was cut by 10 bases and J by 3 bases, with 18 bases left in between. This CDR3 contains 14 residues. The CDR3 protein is CATTTMVGDTEAFF. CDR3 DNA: TGTGCCACCACCACAATGGTCGGGGACACTGAAGCTTTCTTT.

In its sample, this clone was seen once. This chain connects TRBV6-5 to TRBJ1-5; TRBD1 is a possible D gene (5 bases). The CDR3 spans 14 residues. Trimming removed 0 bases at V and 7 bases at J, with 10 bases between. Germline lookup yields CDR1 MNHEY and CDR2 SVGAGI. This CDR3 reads CASSYSQGWQPQHF. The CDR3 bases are TGTGCCAGCAGTTACTCGCAGGGCTGGCAGCCCCAGCATTTT.

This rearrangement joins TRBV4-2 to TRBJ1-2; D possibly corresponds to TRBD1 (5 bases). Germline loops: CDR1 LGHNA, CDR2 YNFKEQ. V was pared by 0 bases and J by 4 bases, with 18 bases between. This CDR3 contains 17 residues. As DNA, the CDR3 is TGTGCCAGCAGCCAAGATGTAATTCAGGGCCGCCTCTATGGCTACACCTTC. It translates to CASSQDVIQGRLYGYTF.

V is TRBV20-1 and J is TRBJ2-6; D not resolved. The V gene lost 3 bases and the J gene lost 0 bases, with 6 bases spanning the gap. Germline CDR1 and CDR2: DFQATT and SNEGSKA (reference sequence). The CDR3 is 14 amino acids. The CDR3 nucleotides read TGCAGTGCTAGTACAGCCTCTGGGGCCAACGTCCTGACTTTC. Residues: CSASTASGANVLTF.

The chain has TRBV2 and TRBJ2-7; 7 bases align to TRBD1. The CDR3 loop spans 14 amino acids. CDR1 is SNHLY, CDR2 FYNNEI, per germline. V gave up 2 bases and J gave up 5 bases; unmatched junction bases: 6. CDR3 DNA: TGTGCCAGCAGTGAATGGGGACAGACCCACGAGCAGTACTTC. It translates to CASSEWGQTHEQYF.